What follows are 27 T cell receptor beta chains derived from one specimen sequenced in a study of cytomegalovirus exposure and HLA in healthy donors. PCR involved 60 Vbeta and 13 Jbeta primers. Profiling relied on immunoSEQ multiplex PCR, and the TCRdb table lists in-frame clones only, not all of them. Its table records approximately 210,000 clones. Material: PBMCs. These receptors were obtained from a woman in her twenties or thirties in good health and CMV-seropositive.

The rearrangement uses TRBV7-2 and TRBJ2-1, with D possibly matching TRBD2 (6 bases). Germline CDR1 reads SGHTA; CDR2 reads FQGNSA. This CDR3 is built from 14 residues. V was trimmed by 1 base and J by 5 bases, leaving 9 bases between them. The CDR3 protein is CASSLVGGDNEQFF. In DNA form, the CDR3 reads TGTGCCAGCAGCTTAGTCGGGGGAGACAATGAGCAGTTCTTC.

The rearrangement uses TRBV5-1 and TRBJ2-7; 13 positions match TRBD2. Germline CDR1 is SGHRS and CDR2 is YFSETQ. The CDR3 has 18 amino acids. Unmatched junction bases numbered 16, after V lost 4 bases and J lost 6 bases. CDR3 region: CASSPGTSGVLSGGEQYF. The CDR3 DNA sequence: TGCGCCAGCAGCCCCGGGACTAGCGGGGTACTATCGGGAGGCGAGCAGTACTTC.

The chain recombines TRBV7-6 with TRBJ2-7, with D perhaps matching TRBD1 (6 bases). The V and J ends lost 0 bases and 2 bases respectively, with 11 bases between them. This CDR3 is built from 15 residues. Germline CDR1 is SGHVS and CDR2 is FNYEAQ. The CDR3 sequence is CASSLALGQPYEQYF. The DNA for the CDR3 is TGTGCCAGCAGCTTAGCCCTTGGACAGCCCTACGAGCAGTACTTC.

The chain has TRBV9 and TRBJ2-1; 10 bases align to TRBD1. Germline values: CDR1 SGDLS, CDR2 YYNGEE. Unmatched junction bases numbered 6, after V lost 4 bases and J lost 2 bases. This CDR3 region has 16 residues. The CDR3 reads CASSLSGTGAYNEQFF. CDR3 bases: TGTGCCAGCAGCTTATCCGGGACAGGGGCCTACAATGAGCAGTTCTTC.

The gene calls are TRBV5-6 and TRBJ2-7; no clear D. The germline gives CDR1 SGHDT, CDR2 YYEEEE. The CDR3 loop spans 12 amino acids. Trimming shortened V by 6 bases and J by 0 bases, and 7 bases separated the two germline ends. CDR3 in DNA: TGTGCCAGCACCCTAAACTCCTACGAGCAGTACTTC. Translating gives CASTLNSYEQYF.

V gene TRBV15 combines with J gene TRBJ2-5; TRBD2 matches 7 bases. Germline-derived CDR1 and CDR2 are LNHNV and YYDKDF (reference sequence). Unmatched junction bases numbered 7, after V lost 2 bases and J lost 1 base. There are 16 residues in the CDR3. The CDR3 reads CATSRLGLAVQETQYF. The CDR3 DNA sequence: TGTGCCACCAGCAGACTCGGGCTAGCGGTCCAAGAGACCCAGTACTTC.

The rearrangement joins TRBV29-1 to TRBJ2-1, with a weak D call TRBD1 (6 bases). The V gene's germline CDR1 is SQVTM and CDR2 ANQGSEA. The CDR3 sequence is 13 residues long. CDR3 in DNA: TGCAGTGTTACAGGGAGCTCCTACAATGAGCAGTTCTTC. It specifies CSVTGSSYNEQFF.

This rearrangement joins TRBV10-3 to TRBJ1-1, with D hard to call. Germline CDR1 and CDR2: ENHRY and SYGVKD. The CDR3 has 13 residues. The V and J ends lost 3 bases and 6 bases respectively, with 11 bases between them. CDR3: CAISEEKNAEAFF. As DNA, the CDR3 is TGTGCCATCAGTGAAGAGAAGAATGCTGAAGCTTTCTTT.

The DNA of the CDR3 is TGTGCCAGCAGCCCAAGAACCCGGGAGACCCAGTACTTC. Translation gives CASSPRTRETQYF. V gene TRBV27 combines with J gene TRBJ2-5; D unresolved. The CDR3 spans 13 residues. Germline CDR1 and CDR2: MNHEY and SMNVEV (reference sequence). V was pared by 6 bases and J by 5 bases, with 13 bases between.

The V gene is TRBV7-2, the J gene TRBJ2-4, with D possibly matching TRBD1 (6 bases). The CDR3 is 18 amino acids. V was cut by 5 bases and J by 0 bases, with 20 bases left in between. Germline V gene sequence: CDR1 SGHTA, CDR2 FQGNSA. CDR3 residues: CASSLGQPTHIAKNIQYF. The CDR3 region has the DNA TGTGCCAGCAGCCTCGGACAGCCTACCCATATAGCCAAAAACATTCAGTACTTC.

The CDR3 region is CASSSKGLSRYEQYF. In DNA, the CDR3 is TGTGCCAGCAGCTCTAAAGGACTATCCCGCTACGAGCAGTACTTC. This sequence joins TRBV7-2 and TRBJ2-7; D might be TRBD2 (6 bases). The CDR3 has 15 amino acids. Germline loops: CDR1 SGHTA, CDR2 FQGNSA. The ends were cut back, 4 bases at V and 3 bases at J, with 16 bases in the middle.

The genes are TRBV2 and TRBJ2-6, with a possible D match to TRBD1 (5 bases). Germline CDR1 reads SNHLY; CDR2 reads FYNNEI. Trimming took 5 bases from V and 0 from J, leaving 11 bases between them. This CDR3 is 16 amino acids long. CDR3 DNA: TGTGCCAGCAGTAGCTGGGGCTCCTCTGGGGCCAACGTCCTGACTTTC. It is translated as CASSSWGSSGANVLTF.

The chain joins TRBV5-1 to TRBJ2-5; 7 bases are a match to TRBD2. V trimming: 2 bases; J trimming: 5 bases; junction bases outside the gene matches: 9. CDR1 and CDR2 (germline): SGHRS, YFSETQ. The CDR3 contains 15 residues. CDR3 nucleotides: TGCGCCAGCAGCTTCTGGGGAGGGGAGAAGGAGACCCAGTACTTC. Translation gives CASSFWGGEKETQYF.

CDR3 sequence reads: CASRRSPGRAGEQFF. The CDR3 DNA reads as TGTGCCAGCAGACGTAGTCCAGGCCGCGCGGGGGAGCAGTTCTTC. The rearrangement joins TRBV11-2 to TRBJ2-1, with D perhaps matching TRBD2 (6 bases). The CDR3 loop spans 15 amino acids. Germline CDR1 is SGHAT and CDR2 is FQNNGV. Trimming left V 6 bases short and J 10 bases short, with 22 bases between.

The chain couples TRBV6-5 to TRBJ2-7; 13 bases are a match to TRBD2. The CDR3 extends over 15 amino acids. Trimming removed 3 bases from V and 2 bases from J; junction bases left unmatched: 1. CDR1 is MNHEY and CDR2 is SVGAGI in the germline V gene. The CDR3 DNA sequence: TGTGCCAGCAGTTATACTAGCGGGAGGGCCTACGAGCAGTACTTC. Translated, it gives CASSYTSGRAYEQYF.

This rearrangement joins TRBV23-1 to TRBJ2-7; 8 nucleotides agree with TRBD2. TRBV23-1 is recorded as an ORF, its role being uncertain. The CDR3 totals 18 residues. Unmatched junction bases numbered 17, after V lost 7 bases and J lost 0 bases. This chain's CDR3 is CASTPPPKTSGLSYEQYF. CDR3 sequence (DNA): TGCGCCAGCACTCCACCCCCAAAAACTAGCGGCCTCTCCTACGAGCAGTACTTC.

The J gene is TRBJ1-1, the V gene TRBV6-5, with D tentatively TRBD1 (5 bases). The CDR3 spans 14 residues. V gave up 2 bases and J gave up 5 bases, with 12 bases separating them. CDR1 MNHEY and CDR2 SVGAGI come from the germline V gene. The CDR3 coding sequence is TGTGCCAGCAGTTACCAGGGAGGAAGAACTGAAGCTTTCTTT. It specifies CASSYQGGRTEAFF.

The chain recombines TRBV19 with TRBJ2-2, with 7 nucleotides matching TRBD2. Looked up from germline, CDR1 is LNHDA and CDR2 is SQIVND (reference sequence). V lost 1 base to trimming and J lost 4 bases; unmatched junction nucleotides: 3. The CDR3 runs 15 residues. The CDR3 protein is CASSIGLAATGELFF. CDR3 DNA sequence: TGTGCCAGTAGTATAGGACTAGCCGCCACCGGGGAGCTGTTTTTT.

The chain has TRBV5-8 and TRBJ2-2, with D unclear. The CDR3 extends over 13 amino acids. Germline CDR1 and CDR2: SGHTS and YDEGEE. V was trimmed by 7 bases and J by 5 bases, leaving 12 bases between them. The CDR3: CASLLLDTGELFF. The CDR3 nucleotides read TGTGCCAGCCTCCTGTTAGATACCGGGGAGCTGTTTTTT.

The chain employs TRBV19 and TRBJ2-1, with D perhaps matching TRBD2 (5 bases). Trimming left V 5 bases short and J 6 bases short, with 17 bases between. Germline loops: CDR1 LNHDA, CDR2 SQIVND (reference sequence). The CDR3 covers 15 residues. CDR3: CASSQAASRRNEQFF. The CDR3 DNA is TGTGCCAGTAGTCAGGCGGCTAGCAGACGCAATGAGCAGTTCTTC.

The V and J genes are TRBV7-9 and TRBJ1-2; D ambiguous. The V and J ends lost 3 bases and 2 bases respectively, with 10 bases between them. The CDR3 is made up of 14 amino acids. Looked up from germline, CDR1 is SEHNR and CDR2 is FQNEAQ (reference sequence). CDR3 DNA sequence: TGTGCCAGCAGCTTCCGGGAAATCAACTATGGCTACACCTTC. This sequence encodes CASSFREINYGYTF.

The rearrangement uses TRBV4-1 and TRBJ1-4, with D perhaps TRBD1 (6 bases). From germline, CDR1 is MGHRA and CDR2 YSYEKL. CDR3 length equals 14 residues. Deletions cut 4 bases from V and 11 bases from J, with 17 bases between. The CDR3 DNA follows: TGCGCCAGCAGCCCCCGAGGGGGTGGAGAGAAACTGTTTTTT. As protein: CASSPRGGGEKLFF.

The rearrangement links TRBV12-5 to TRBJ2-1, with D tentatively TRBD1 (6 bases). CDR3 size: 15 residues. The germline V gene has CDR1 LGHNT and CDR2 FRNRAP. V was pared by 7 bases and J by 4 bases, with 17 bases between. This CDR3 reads CASETPGTKYNEQFF. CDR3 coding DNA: TGTGCTAGTGAAACACCCGGGACAAAGTACAATGAGCAGTTCTTC.

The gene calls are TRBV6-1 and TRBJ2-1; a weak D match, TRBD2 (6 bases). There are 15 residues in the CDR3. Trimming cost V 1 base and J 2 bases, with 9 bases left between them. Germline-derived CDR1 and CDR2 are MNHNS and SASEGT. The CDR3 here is CASSEDGRAYNEQFF. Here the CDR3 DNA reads TGTGCCAGCAGTGAAGACGGGAGAGCCTACAATGAGCAGTTCTTC.

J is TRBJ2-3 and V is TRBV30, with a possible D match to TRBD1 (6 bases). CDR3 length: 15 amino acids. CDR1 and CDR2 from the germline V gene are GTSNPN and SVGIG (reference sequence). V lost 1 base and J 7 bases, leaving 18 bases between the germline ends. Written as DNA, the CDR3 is TGTGCCTGGAGTGCGATACAGGGTAGGGTGAATACGCAGTATTTT. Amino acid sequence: CAWSAIQGRVNTQYF.

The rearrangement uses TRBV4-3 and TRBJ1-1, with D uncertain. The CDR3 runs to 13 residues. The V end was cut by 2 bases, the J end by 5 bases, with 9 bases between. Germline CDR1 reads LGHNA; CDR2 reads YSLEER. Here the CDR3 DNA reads TGCGCCAGCAGCCAATCCGGGATGACTGAAGCTTTCTTT. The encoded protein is CASSQSGMTEAFF.

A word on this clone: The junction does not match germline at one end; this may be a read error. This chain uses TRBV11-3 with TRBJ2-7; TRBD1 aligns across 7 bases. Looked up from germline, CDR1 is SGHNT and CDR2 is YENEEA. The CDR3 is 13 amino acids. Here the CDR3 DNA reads TGTGCCAGCAGCTTAGATCCTTCGACAGGGCCAAACTTC. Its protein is CASSLDPSTGPNF. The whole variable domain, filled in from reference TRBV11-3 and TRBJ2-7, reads EAGVVQSPRYKIIEKKQPVAFWCNPISGHNTLYWYLQNLGQGPELLIRYENEEAVDDSQLPKDRFSAERLKGVDSTLKIQPAELGDSAVYLCASSLDPSTGPNFGPGTRLTVT.